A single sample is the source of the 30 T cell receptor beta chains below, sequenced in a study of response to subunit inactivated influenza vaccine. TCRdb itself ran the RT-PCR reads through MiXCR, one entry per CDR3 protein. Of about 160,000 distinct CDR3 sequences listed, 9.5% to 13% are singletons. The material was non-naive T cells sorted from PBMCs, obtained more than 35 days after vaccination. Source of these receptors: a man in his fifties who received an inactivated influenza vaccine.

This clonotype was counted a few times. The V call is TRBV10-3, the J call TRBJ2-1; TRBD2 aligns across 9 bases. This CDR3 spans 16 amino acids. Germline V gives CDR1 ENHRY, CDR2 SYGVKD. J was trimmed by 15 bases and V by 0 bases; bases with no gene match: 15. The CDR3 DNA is TGTGCCATCAGTGAGTCGATTGGCGGGAGGGCCCCGGTCACGTTCTTC. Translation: CAISESIGGRAPVTFF.

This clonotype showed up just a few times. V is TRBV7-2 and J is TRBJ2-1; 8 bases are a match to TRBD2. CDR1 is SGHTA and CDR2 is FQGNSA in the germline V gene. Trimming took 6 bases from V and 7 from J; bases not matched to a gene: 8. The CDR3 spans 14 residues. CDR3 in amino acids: CASSSGGGWNEQFF. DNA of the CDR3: TGTGCCAGCAGTTCCGGCGGGGGGTGGAATGAGCAGTTCTTC.

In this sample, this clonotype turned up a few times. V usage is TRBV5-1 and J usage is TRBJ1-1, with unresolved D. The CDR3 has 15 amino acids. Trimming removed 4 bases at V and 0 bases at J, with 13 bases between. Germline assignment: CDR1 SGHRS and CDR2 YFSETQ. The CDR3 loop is CASSTSGVMNTEAFF. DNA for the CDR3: TGCGCCAGCAGCACCTCCGGGGTAATGAACACTGAAGCTTTCTTT.

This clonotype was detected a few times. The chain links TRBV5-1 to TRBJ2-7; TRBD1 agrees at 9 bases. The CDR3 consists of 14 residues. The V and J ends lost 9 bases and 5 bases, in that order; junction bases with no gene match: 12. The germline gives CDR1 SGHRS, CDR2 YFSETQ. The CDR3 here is CAKRTGEFVDEQYF. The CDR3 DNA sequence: TGCGCCAAGAGGACAGGGGAATTTGTTGACGAGCAGTACTTC.

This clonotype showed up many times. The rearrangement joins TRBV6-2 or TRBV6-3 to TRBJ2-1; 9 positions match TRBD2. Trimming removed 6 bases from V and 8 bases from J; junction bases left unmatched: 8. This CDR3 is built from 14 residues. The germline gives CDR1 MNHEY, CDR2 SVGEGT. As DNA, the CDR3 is TGTGCCAGCAGGATAGCGGGAGAAGGGCATGAGCAGTTCTTC. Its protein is CASRIAGEGHEQFF.

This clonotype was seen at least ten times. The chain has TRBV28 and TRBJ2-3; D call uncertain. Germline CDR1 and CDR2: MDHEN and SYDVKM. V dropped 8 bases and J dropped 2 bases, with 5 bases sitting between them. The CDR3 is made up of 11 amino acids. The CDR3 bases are TGTGCCAGCGGCCCCACAGATACGCAGTATTTT. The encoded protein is CASGPTDTQYF.

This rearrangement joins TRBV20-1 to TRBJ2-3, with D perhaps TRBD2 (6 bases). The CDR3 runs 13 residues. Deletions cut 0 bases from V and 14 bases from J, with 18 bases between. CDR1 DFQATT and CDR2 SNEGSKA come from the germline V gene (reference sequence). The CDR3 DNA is TGCAGTGCTAGAGATCCGGGAGCTCTAAGATGGTATTTT. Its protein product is CSARDPGALRWYF.

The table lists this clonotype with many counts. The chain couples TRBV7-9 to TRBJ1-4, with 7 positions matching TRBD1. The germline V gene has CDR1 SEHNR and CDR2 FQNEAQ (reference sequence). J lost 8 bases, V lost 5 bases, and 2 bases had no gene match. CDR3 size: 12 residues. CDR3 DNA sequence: TGTGCCAGCAGCAGACAGGGAGAAAAACTGTTTTTT. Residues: CASSRQGEKLFF.

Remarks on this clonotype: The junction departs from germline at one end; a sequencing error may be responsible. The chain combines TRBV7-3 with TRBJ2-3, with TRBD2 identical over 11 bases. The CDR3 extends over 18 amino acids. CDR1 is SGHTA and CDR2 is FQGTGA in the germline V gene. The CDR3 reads CTSSLLVGLAGGPDTQYF. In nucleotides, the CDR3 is TGTACCAGCAGTTTATTAGTCGGCCTAGCGGGGGGCCCGGATACGCAGTATTTT.

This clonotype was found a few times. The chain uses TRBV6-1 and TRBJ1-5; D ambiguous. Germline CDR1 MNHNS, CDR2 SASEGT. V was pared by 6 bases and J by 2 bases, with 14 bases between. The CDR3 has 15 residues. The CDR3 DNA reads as TGTGCCAGCAGACGGGATCCAAGTGGCAATCAGCCCCAGCATTTT. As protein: CASRRDPSGNQPQHF.

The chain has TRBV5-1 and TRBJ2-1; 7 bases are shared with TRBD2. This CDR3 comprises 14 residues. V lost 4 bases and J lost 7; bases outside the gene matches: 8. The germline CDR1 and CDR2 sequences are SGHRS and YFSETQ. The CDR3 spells CASSPMLGGNEQFF. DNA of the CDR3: TGCGCCAGCAGCCCCATGTTGGGGGGGAATGAGCAGTTCTTC.

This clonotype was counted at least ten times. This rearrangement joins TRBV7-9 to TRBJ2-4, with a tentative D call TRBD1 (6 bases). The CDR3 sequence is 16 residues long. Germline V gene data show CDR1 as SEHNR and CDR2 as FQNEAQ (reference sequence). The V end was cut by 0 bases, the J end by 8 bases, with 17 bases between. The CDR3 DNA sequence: TGTGCCAGCAGCTTAGCGACAGGTCGGGCTAGGGACATTCAGTACTTC. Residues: CASSLATGRARDIQYF.

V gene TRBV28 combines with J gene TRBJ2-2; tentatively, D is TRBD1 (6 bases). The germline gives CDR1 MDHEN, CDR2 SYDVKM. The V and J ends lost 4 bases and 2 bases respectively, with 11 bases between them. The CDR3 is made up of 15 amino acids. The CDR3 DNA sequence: TGTGCCAGCAGTTCAGGGGCTGTAAACACCGGGGAGCTGTTTTTT. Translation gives CASSSGAVNTGELFF.

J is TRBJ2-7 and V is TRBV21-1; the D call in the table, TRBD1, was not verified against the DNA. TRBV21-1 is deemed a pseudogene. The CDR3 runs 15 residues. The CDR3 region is CASSKSGDRADEQYF. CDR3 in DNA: TGTGCCAGCAGCAAATCGGGGGATAGGGCTGACGAGCAGTACTTC.

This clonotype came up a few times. For the CDR3, the DNA is TGTGCCAGCAGCCTTAGGGGGAACTACGAGCAGTACTTC. It yields the protein CASSLRGNYEQYF. The chain joins TRBV7-8 to TRBJ2-7; a weak D match, TRBD1 (6 bases). The V gene's germline CDR1 is SGHVS and CDR2 FQNEAQ. The CDR3 loop spans 13 amino acids. The germline V and J ends were trimmed by 5 bases and 3 bases, with 11 bases remaining between them.

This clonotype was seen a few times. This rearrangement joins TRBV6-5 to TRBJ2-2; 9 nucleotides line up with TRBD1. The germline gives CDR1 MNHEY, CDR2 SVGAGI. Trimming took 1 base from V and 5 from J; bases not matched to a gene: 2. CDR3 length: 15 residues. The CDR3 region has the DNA TGTGCCAGCAGTTACTTGACAGGGGGGACCGGGGAGCTGTTTTTT. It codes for CASSYLTGGTGELFF.

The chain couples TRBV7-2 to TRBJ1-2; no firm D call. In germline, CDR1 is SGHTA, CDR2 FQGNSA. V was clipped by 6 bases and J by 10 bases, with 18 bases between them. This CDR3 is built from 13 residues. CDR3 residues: CASSPGIPDPYTF. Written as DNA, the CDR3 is TGTGCCAGCAGTCCAGGTATCCCGGATCCCTACACCTTC.

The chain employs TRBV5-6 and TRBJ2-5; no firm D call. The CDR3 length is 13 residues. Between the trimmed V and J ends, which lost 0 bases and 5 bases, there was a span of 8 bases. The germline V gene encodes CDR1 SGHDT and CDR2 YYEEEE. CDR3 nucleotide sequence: TGTGCCAGCAGCTTGGCCACAGCGGAGACCCAGTACTTC. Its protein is CASSLATAETQYF.

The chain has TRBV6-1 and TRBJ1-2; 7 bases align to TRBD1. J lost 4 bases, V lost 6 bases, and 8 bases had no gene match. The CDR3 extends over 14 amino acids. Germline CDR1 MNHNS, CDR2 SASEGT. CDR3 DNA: TGTGCCAGCAGGTCACAGGGGTTGTTCTATGGCTACACCTTC. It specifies CASRSQGLFYGYTF.

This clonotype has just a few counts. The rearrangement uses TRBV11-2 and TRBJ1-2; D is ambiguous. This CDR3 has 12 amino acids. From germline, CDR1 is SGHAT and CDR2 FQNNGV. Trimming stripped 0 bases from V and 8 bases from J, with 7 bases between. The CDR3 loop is CASSLEGWGYTF. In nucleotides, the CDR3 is TGTGCCAGCAGCTTAGAAGGATGGGGCTACACCTTC.

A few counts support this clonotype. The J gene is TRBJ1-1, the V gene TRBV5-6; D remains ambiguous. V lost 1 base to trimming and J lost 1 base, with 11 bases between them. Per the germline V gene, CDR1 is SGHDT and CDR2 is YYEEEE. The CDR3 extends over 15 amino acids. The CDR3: CASSLYRTQNTEAFF. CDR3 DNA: TGTGCCAGCAGCTTGTATAGGACGCAGAACACTGAAGCTTTCTTT.

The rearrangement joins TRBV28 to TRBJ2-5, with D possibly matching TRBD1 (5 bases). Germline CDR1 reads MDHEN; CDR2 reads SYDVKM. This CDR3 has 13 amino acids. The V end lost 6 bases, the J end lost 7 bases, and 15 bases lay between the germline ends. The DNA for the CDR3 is TGTGCCAGCAGCCCCCTACAAAGGGGGACCCAGTACTTC. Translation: CASSPLQRGTQYF. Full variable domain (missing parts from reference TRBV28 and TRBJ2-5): DVKVTQSSRYLVKRTGEKVFLECVQDMDHENMFWYRQDPGLGLRLIYFSYDVKMKEKGDIPEGYSVSREKKERFSLILESASTNQTSMYLCASSPLQRGTQYFGPGTRLLVL.

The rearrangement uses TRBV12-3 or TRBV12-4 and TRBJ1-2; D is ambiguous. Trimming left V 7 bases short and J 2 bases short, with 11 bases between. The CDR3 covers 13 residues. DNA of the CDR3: TGTGCCAGCACTCAACGGCGGAACTATGGCTACACCTTC. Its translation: CASTQRRNYGYTF.

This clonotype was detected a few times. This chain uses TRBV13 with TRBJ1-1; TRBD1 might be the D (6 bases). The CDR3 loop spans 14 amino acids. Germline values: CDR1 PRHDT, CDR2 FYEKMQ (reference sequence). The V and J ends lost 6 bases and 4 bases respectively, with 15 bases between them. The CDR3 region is CASRQQGISTEAFF. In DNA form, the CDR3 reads TGTGCCAGCAGACAACAGGGTATTAGCACTGAAGCTTTCTTT.

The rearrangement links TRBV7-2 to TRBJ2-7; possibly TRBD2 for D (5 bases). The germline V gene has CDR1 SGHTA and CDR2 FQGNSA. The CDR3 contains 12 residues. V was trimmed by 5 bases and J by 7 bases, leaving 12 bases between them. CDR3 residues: CASSGESWEQYF. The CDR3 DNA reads TGTGCCAGCAGCGGGGAGTCCTGGGAGCAGTACTTC.

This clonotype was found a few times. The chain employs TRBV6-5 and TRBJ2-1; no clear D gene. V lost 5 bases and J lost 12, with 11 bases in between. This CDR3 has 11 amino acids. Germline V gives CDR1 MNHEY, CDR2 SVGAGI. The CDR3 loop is CASSANWRQFF. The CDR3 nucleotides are TGTGCCAGCAGTGCGAACTGGCGGCAGTTCTTC.

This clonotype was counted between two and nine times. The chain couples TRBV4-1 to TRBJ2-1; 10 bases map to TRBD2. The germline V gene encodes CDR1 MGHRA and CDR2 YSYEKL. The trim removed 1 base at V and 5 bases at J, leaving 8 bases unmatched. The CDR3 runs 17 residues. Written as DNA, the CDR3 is TGCGCCAGCAGCCAAGTGCCGGTAGCGGGGGGAAACAATGAGCAGTTCTTC. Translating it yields CASSQVPVAGGNNEQFF.

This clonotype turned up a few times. In nucleotides, the CDR3 is TGCAGTGATTCGACTAGCGGGGGGACCCCGAGCTCCTACAATGAGCAGTTCTTC. Translated: CSDSTSGGTPSSYNEQFF. This sequence joins TRBV20-1 and TRBJ2-1, with 13 positions matching TRBD2. Germline V gene lookup returns CDR1 DFQATT and CDR2 SNEGSKA (reference sequence). This CDR3 is built from 18 residues. V shed 7 bases and J 0 bases; nucleotides not matched to a gene: 12.

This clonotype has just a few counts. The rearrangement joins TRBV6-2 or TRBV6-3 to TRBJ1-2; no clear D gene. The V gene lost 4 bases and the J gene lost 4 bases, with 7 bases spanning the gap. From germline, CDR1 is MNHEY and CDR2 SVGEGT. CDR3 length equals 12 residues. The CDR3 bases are TGTGCCAGCAGTTTCCAGGCCTATGGCTACACCTTC. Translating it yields CASSFQAYGYTF.

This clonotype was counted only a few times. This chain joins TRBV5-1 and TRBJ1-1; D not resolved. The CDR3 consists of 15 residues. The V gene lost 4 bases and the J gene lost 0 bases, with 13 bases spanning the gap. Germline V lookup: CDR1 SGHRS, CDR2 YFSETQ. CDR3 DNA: TGCGCCAGCAGCCCGGGGTCCCCCATGAACACTGAAGCTTTCTTT. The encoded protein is CASSPGSPMNTEAFF.